One sample yielded the 9 T cell receptor beta chains listed below, sequenced in a study of spatial heterogeneity in lung cancer. Study results and caveats: Mutation tallies in tumors tracked expanded intratumoral alpha and beta TCR counts.

MiXCR was run by TCRdb on the 5' RACE reads, yielding one entry per CDR3 protein. The data show about 9,800 distinct CDR3 sequences, around half seen once. Time point indicated: sample taken at primary tumor resection. Their antigens are not known. This specimen was lung tumor tissue, taken at surgery. The origin of the receptors is a female donor with early-stage non-small cell lung cancer.

This clonotype was seen only once. The rearrangement links TRBV7-3 to TRBJ2-2; D unresolved. The V end lost 5 bases, the J end lost 2 bases, and 6 bases lay between the germline ends. Looked up from germline, CDR1 is SGHTA and CDR2 is FQGTGA. CDR3 size: 13 residues. Here the CDR3 reads CASSPTNTGELFF. CDR3 in DNA: TGTGCCAGCAGCCCGACAAACACCGGGGAGCTGTTTTTT.

This clonotype was seen only a few times. The chain is built from TRBV2 and TRBJ2-1, with 9 bases lining up with TRBD2. With 9 bases clipped from V and 5 bases from J, the junction kept 2 bases outside the gene matches. Germline V gene data show CDR1 as SNHLY and CDR2 as FYNNEI. The length of the CDR3 is 12 residues. Here the CDR3 DNA reads TGTGCCAGGACTAGCGGAAACAATGAGCAGTTCTTC. The encoded protein is CARTSGNNEQFF.

The gene calls are TRBV28 and TRBJ2-1; D might be TRBD2 (6 bases). CDR3 size: 14 residues. Germline V lookup: CDR1 MDHEN, CDR2 SYDVKM. V was shortened by 6 bases and J by 12 bases, with 21 bases between the two germline ends. The CDR3 sequence is CASRRLALIGPQFF. CDR3 DNA sequence: TGTGCCAGCAGACGCCTAGCGCTCATTGGACCGCAGTTCTTC.

The chain couples TRBV11-2 to TRBJ2-1, with D possibly TRBD2 on 5 matching bases. Trimming pared 2 bases from V and 7 bases from J, leaving 6 bases between. CDR1 is SGHAT, CDR2 FQNNGV, per germline. CDR3 size: 12 residues. CDR3 sequence (DNA): TGTGCCAGCAGCTTAATAGCGAATGAGCAGTTCTTC. Its protein product is CASSLIANEQFF.

V gene TRBV20-1 combines with J gene TRBJ1-6; TRBD1 matches 8 bases. The CDR3 totals 15 residues. J lost 8 bases, V lost 0 bases, and 6 bases had no gene match. The germline V gene has CDR1 DFQATT and CDR2 SNEGSKA (reference sequence). The CDR3 DNA reads as TGCAGTGCTAGAGATGACGGACAGGGTCATTCACCCCTCCACTTT. Encoded protein: CSARDDGQGHSPLHF.

The chain is built from TRBV20-1 and TRBJ1-2; no reliable D call. With 3 bases removed from V and 6 bases from J, the gap between germline ends came to 8 bases. The CDR3 has 11 amino acids. The germline V gene encodes CDR1 DFQATT and CDR2 SNEGSKA (reference sequence). CDR3 loop: CSARKGNGYTF. In nucleotides, the CDR3 is TGCAGTGCTAGGAAAGGGAATGGCTACACCTTC.

This chain links TRBV11-2 with TRBJ2-3; D is possibly TRBD1 (6 bases). Between the trimmed V and J ends, which lost 5 bases and 3 bases, there was a span of 18 bases. Germline CDR1 and CDR2: SGHAT and FQNNGV. There are 16 residues in the CDR3. For the CDR3, the DNA is TGTGCCAGCAGCCAGGGAGCTTACACAGGGACAGATACGCAGTATTTT. It encodes CASSQGAYTGTDTQYF.

This clonotype is medium-sized. This chain links TRBV7-2 with TRBJ2-7; 9 nucleotides line up with TRBD1. The CDR3 runs to 15 residues. J gave up 9 bases and V 4 bases, and 13 bases lay outside the gene matches. Per the germline V gene, CDR1 is SGHTA and CDR2 is FQGNSA. In DNA form, the CDR3 reads TGTGCCAGCAGCTATGGACAGGGGAAGGTGCGTGGGCAGTACTTC. This codes for CASSYGQGKVRGQYF.

The chain employs TRBV20-1 and TRBJ2-3; 7 nucleotides line up with TRBD2. The CDR3 is 16 residues long. Germline CDR1 is DFQATT and CDR2 is SNEGSKA (reference sequence). Trimming cost V 3 bases and J 1 base; bases outside gene matches: 10. The CDR3 DNA reads as TGCAGTGCTAGTCAGGCTCGCGGGGGTGGCACAGATACGCAGTATTTT. The encoded protein is CSASQARGGGTDTQYF.